This TCR beta chain was obtained from a study of shared clonotypes between healthy human individuals. The V end lost 3 bases, the J end lost 1 base, and 12 bases lay between the germline ends. There are 15 residues in the CDR3. The germline gives CDR1 SEHNR, CDR2 FQNEAQ (reference sequence). The assay was immunoSEQ multiplex PCR, and TCRdb's table has in-frame clones only and misses some. Among 780,000 or so clones listed, around 70% were seen once. There are many counts of this clone. What was sequenced was memory CD4+ T cells sorted from blood. Subset of the sample: CD45RA-negative fraction. The TCR originated in a woman aged 25-40 years in good health. The chain links TRBV7-9 to TRBJ1-1; the D gene is possibly TRBD1 (5 bases). In DNA form, the CDR3 reads TGTGCCAGCAGCTTGGGGACGGGGAGGAACACTGAAGCTTTCTTT. Translated, it gives CASSLGTGRNTEAFF.